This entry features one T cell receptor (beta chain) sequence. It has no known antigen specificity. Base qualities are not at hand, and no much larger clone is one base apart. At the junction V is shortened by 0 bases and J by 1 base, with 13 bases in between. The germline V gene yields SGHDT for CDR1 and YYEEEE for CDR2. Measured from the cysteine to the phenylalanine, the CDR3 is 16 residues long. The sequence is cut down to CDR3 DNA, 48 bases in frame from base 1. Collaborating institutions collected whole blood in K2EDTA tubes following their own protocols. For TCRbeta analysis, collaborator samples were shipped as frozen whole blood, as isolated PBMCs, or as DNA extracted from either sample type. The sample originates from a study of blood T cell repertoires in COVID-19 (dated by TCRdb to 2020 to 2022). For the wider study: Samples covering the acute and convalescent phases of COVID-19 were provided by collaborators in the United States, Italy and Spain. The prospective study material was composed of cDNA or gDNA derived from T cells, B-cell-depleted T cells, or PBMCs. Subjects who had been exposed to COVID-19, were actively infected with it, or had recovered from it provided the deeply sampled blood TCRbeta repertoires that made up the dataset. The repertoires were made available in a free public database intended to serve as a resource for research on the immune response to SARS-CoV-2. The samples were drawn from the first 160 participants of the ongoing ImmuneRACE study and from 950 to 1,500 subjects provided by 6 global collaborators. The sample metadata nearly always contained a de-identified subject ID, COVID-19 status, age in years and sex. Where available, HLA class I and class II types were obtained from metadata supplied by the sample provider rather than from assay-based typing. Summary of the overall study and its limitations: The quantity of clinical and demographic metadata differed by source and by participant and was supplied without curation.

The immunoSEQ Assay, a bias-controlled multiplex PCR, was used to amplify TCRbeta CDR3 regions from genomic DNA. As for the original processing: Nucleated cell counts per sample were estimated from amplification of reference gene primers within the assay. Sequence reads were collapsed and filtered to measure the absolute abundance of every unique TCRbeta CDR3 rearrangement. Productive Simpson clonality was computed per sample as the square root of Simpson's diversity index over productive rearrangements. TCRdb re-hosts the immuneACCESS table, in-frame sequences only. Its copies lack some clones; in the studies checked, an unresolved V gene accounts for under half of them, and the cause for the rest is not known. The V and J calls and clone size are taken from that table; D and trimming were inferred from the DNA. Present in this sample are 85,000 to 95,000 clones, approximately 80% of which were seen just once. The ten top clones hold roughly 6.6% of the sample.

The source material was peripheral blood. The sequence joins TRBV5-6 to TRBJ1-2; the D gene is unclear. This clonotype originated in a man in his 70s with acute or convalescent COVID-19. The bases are TGTGCCAGCAGCTTGGTACAGTCCCACGGTAACTATGGCTACACCTTC. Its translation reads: CASSLVQSHGNYGYTF.